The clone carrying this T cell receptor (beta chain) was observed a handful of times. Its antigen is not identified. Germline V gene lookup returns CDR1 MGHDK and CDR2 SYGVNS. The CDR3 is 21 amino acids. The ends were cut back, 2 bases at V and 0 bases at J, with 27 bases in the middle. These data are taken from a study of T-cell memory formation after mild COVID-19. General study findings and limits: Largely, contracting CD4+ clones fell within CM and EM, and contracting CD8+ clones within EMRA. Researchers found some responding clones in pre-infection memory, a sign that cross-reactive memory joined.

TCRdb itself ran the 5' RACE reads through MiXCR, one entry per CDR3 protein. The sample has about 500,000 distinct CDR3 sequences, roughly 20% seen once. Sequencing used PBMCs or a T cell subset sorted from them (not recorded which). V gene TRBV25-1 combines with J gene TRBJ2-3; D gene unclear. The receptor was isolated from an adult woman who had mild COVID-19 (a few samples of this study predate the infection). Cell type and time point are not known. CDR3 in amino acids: CASSEKPLTDGIASSTDTQYF. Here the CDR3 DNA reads TGTGCCAGCAGTGAAAAACCCTTGACGGACGGAATTGCCTCTAGCACAGATACGCAGTATTTT.